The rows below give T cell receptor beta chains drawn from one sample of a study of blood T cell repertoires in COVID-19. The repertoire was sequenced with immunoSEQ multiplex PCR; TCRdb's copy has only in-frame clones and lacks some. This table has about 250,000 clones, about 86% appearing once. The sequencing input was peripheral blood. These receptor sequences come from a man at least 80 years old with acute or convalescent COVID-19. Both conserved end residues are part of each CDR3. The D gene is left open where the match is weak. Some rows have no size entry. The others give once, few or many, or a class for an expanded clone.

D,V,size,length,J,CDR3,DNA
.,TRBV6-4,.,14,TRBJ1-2,CASSEEGKGSGYTF,TGTGCCAGCAGTGAGGAGGGAAAGGGCAGTGGCTACACCTTC
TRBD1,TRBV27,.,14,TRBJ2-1,CASSRQGAYNEQFF,TGTGCCAGCAGTAGACAGGGGGCGTACAATGAGCAGTTCTTC
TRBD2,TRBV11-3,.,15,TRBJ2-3,CASSRLATSTDTQYF,TGTGCCAGCAGCCGACTAGCGACTAGCACAGATACGCAGTATTTT
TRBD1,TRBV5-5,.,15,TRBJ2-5,CASSPNGQGIETQYF,TGTGCCAGCAGCCCGAACGGACAGGGTATCGAGACCCAGTACTTC
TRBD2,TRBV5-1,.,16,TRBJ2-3,CASSLTAGGRADTQYF,TGCGCCAGCAGCCTTACAGCGGGGGGGCGCGCAGATACGCAGTATTTT
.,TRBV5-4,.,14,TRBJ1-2,CASSSGGQHYGYTF,TGTGCCAGCAGCTCGGGAGGGCAGCACTATGGCTACACCTTC
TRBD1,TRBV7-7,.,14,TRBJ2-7,CASSPGQGTGEQYF,TGTGCCAGCAGCCCTGGACAGGGGACCGGCGAGCAGTACTTC
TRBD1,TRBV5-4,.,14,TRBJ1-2,CASSLGQGKYGYTF,TGTGCCAGCAGCTTGGGACAGGGGAAATATGGCTACACCTTC
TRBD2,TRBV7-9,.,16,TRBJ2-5,CASSLALRGGSETQYF,TGTGCCAGCAGCTTAGCTTTACGCGGGGGGTCGGAGACCCAGTACTTC
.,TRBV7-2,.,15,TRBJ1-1,CASSLTRGANTEAFF,TGTGCCAGCAGCTTAACCCGGGGGGCGAACACTGAAGCTTTCTTT
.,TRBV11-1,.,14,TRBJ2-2,CASSFAPRAGELFF,TGTGCCAGCAGCTTCGCACCCAGGGCCGGGGAGCTGTTTTTT
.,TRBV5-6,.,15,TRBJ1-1,CASSPVGGSNTEAFF,TGTGCCAGCAGCCCCGTTGGGGGGTCGAACACTGAAGCTTTCTTT
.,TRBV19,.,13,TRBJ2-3,CASSSPGPDTQYF,TGTGCCAGTAGTTCGCCCGGTCCAGATACGCAGTATTTT
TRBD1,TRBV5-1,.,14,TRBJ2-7,CASASGTGGPEQYF,TGCGCCAGCGCATCCGGGACAGGGGGTCCCGAGCAGTACTTC
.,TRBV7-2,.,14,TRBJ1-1,CASSLELMNTEAFF,TGTGCCAGCAGCTTAGAACTGATGAACACTGAAGCTTTCTTT
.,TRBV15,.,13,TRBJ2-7,CATSRDPAYEQYF,TGTGCCACCAGCAGAGATCCCGCCTACGAGCAGTACTTC
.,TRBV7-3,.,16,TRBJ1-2,CASSFRGGQPQNGYTF,TGTGCCAGCAGCTTTCGTGGGGGCCAACCTCAAAATGGCTACACCTTC
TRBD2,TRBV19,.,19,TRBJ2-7,CASSLRLRAGGWGSYEQYF,TGTGCCAGTAGTCTCCGGTTGAGAGCGGGAGGGTGGGGCTCCTACGAGCAGTACTTC
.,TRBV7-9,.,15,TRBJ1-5,CASSLGGNSNQPQHF,TGTGCCAGCAGCTTGGGGGGTAATAGCAATCAGCCCCAGCATTTT
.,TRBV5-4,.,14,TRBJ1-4,CASRPGLTNEKLFF,TGTGCCAGCAGACCGGGGTTAACTAATGAAAAACTGTTTTTT
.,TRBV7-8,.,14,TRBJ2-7,CASSLNGLSYEQYF,TGTGCCAGCAGCTTAAACGGGTTGAGCTACGAGCAGTACTTC
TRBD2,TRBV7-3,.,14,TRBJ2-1,CASSFGGAYNEQFF,TGTGCCAGCAGCTTCGGGGGGGCCTACAATGAGCAGTTCTTC
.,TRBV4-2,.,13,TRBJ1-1,CASSQGENTEAFF,TGTGCCAGCAGCCAGGGAGAAAACACTGAAGCTTTCTTT
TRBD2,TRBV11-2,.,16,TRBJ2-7,CASSPRGAGGPHEQYF,TGTGCCAGCAGCCCCCGCGGGGCGGGGGGCCCCCACGAGCAGTACTTC
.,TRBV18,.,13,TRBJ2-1,CASSPGVYNEQFF,TGTGCCAGCTCACCAGGAGTTTACAATGAGCAGTTCTTC
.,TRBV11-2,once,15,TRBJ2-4,CASSWGELAKNIQYF,TGTGCCAGCAGTTGGGGGGAGCTAGCCAAAAACATTCAGTACTTC
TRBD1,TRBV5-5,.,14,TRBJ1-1,CASSSPLTGAKAFF,TGTGCCAGCAGCTCGCCCCTGACAGGGGCTAAAGCTTTCTTT
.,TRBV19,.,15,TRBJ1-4,CASSTPAGSNEKLFF,TGTGCCAGTAGTACCCCGGCGGGGTCTAATGAAAAACTGTTTTTT
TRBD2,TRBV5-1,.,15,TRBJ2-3,CASSLSGSYTDTQYF,TGCGCCAGCAGCTTGAGCGGGAGCTACACAGATACGCAGTATTTT
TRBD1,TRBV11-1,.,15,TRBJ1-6,CASSLENDRGLPLHF,TGTGCCAGCAGCTTAGAAAACGACAGGGGTTTACCCCTCCACTTT
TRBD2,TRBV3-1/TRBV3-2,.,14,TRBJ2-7,CASSQGTSGSKQYF,TGTGCCAGCAGCCAAGGGACTAGCGGGTCCAAGCAGTACTTC
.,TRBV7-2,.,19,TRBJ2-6,CASRFKGAILGSGANVLTF,TGTGCCAGCAGATTTAAAGGGGCCATATTGGGTTCTGGGGCCAACGTCCTGACTTTC
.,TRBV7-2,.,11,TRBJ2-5,CASSLTGTQYF,TGTGCCAGCAGCCTAACTGGGACCCAGTACTTC
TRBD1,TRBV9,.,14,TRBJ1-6,CASSATGDNSPLHF,TGTGCCAGCAGCGCGACAGGGGATAATTCACCCCTCCACTTT
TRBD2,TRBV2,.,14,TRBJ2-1,CASRGLAGGYEQFF,TGTGCCAGCAGGGGACTAGCGGGGGGCTATGAGCAGTTCTTC
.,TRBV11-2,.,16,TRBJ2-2,CASGLPGNLNTGELFF,TGTGCCAGCGGCCTACCAGGGAACCTGAACACCGGGGAGCTGTTTTTT
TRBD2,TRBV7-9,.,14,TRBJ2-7,CASSPSGRKDEQYF,TGTGCCAGCAGCCCAAGCGGGAGGAAGGACGAGCAGTACTTC
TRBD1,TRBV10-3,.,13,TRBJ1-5,CAISGTGNQPQHF,TGTGCCATCAGTGGGACAGGGAATCAGCCCCAGCATTTT
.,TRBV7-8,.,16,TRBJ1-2,CASSPLGAGEVYGYTF,TGTGCCAGCAGCCCCCTCGGGGCTGGGGAGGTCTATGGCTACACCTTC
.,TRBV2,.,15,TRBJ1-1,CASTRTTGGLSEAFF,TGTGCCAGCACCCGGACCACGGGGGGGCTCTCTGAAGCTTTCTTT
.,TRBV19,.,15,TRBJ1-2,CASSIDPTGSYGYTF,TGTGCCAGTAGTATAGACCCGACAGGTTCCTATGGCTACACCTTC
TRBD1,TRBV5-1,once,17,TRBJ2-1,CASSPLTGGNVRNEQFF,TGCGCCAGCAGCCCGCTCACAGGGGGAAATGTAAGGAATGAGCAGTTCTTC
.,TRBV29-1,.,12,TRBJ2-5,CSVGQGQETQYF,TGCAGCGTTGGGCAGGGTCAAGAGACCCAGTACTTC
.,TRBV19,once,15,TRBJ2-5,CASSPTRRLQETQYF,TGTGCCAGTAGTCCCACTCGCAGGCTCCAAGAGACCCAGTACTTC
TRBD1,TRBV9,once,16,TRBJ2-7,CASSSWGRTGGGEQYF,TGTGCCAGCAGCAGTTGGGGACGGACAGGTGGGGGCGAGCAGTACTTC
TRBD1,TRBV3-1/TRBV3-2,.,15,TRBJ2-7,CASSRTGTGGYEQYF,TGTGCCAGCAGTCGCACCGGGACAGGGGGTTACGAGCAGTACTTC